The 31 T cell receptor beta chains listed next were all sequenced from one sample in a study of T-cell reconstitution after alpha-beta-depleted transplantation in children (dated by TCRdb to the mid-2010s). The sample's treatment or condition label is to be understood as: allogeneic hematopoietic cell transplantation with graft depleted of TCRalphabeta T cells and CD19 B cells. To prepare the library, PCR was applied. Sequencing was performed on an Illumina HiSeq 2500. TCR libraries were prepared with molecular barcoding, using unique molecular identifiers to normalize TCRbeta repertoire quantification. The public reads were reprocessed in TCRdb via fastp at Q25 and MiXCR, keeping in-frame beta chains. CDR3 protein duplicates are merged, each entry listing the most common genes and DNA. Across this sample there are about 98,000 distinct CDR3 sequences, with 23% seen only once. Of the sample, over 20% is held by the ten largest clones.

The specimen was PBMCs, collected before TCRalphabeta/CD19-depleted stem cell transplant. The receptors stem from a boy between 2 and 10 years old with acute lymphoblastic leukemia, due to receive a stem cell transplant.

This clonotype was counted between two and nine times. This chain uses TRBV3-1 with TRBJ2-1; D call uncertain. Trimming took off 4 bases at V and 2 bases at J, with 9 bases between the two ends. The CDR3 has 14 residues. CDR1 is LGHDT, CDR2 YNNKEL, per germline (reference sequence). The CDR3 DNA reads TGTGCCAGCAGCCCTAGGCGGACCTACAATGAGCAGTTCTTC. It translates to CASSPRRTYNEQFF.

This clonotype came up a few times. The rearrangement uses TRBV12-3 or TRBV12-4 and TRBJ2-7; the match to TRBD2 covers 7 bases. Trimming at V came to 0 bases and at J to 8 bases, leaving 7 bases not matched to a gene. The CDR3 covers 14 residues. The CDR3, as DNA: TGTGCCAGCAGTTTAGCTGGGACTACCAATCAGCAGTACTTC. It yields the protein CASSLAGTTNQQYF.

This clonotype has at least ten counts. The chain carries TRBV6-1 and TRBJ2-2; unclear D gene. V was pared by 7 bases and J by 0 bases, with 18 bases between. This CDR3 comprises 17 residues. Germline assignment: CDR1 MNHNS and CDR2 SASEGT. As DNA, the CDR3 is TGTGCCAGCACCATTACTAAGCCCAGACCGAACACCGGGGAGCTGTTTTTT. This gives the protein CASTITKPRPNTGELFF.

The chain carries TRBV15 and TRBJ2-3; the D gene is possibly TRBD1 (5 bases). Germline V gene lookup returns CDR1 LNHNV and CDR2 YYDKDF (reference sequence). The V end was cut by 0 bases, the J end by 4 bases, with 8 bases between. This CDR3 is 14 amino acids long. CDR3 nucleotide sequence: TGTGCCACCAGCAGAGATCAACAGGCAGATACGCAGTATTTT. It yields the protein CATSRDQQADTQYF.

The CDR3 protein is CASAGTFTKPYNEQFF. The CDR3 DNA reads as TGCGCCAGCGCGGGGACTTTTACCAAGCCCTACAATGAGCAGTTCTTC. The J gene is TRBJ2-1, the V gene TRBV5-1; tentative D call: TRBD2 (6 bases). V was trimmed by 7 bases and J by 2 bases, leaving 19 bases between them. The CDR3 loop spans 16 amino acids. In germline, CDR1 is SGHRS, CDR2 YFSETQ.

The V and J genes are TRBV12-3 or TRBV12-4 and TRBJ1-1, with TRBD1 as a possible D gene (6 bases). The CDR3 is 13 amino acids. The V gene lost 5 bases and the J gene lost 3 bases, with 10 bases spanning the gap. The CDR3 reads CASSEGGDTEAFF. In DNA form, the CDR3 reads TGTGCCAGCAGTGAGGGGGGCGACACTGAAGCTTTCTTT.

The CDR3 DNA follows: TGTGCCAGCAGTGACCTGGAGGGGTCCCTTGAAGCTTTCTTT. Encoded protein: CASSDLEGSLEAFF. The V and J genes are TRBV27 and TRBJ1-1; D might be TRBD1 (5 bases). This CDR3 region has 14 residues. Trimming removed 5 bases at V and 7 bases at J, with 17 bases between. Looked up from germline, CDR1 is MNHEY and CDR2 is SMNVEV (reference sequence).

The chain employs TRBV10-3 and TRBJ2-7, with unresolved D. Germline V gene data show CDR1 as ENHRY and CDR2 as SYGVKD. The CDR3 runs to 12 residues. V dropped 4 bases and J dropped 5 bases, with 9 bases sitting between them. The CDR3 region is CAISGEGNEQYF. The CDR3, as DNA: TGTGCCATCAGTGGTGAAGGGAACGAGCAGTACTTC.

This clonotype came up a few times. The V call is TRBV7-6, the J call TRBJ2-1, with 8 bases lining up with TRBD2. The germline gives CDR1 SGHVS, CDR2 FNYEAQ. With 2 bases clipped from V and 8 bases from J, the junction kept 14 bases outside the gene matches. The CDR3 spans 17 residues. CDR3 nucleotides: TGTGCCAGCAGCTTAAGGCCTACTAGCGGCGGTAGCGATGAGCAGTTCTTC. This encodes CASSLRPTSGGSDEQFF.

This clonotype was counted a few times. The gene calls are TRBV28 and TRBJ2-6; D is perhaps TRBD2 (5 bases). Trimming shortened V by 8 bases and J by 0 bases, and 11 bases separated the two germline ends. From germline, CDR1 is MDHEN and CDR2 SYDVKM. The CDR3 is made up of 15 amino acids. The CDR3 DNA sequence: TGTGCCAGCGCTCGTCGGGACTCTGGGGCCAACGTCCTGACTTTC. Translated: CASARRDSGANVLTF.

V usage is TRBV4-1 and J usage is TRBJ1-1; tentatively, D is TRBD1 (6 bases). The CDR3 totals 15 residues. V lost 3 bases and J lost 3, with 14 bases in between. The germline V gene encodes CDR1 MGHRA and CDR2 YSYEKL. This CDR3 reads CASSQARGFYTEAFF. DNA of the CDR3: TGCGCCAGCAGCCAGGCCAGGGGATTTTACACTGAAGCTTTCTTT.

The CDR3 coding sequence is TGTGCCAGCAGTTACCGGGACTTCAATGAGCAGTTCTTC. It encodes CASSYRDFNEQFF. The gene calls are TRBV6-2 or TRBV6-3 and TRBJ2-1, with D possibly TRBD2 on 6 matching bases. Germline lookup yields CDR1 MNHEY and CDR2 SVGEGT. V lost 2 bases and J lost 6, with 8 bases in between. This CDR3 contains 13 residues.

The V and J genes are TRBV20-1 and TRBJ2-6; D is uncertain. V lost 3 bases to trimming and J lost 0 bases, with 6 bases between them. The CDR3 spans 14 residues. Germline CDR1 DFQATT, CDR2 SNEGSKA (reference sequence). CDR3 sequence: CSASSDSGANVLTF. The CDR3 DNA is TGCAGTGCTAGTTCAGACTCTGGGGCCAACGTCCTGACTTTC.

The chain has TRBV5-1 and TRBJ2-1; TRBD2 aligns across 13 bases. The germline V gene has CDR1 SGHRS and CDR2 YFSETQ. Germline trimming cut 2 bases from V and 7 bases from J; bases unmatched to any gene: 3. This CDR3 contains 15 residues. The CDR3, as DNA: TGCGCCAGCAGCTTTAGGACTAGCGGGAGTAATGAGCAGTTCTTC. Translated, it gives CASSFRTSGSNEQFF.

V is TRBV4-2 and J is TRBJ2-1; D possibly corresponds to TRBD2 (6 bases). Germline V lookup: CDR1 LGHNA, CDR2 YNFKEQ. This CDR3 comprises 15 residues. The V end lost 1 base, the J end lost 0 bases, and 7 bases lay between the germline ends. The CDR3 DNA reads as TGTGCCAGCAGCCAAGCGGAGGGCTCCTACAATGAGCAGTTCTTC. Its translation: CASSQAEGSYNEQFF.

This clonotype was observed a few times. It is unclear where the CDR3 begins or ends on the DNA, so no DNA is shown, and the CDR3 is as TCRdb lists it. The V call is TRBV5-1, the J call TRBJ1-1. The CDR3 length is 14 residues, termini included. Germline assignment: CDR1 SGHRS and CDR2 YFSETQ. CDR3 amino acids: CASSFGNGNTEAFF.

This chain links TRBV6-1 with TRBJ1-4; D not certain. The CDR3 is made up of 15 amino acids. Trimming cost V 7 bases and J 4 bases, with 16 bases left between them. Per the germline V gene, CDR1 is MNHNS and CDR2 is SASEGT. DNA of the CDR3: TGTGCCAGCACCGAAGGACGTGAAGATAATGAAAAACTGTTTTTT. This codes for CASTEGREDNEKLFF.

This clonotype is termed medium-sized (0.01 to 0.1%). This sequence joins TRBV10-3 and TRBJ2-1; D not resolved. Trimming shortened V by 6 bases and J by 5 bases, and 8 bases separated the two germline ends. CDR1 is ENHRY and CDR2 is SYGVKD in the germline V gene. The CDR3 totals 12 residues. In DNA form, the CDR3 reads TGTGCCATCAGGGCCTTAGACAATGAGCAGTTCTTC. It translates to CAIRALDNEQFF.

CDR3 bases: TGTGCCAGCAGTGGATCACTAGCGGAATACACAGATACGCAGTATTTT. It yields the protein CASSGSLAEYTDTQYF. J is TRBJ2-3 and V is TRBV25-1; 8 bases align to TRBD2. Germline values: CDR1 MGHDK, CDR2 SYGVNS. This CDR3 has 16 amino acids. V trimming: 4 bases; J trimming: 2 bases; junction bases outside the gene matches: 8. Full variable domain (missing parts from reference TRBV25-1 and TRBJ2-3): EADIYQTPRYLVIGTGKKITLECSQTMGHDKMYWYQQDPGMELHLIHYSYGVNSTEKGDLSSESTVSRIRTEHFPLTLESARPSHTSQYLCASSGSLAEYTDTQYFGPGTRLTVL.

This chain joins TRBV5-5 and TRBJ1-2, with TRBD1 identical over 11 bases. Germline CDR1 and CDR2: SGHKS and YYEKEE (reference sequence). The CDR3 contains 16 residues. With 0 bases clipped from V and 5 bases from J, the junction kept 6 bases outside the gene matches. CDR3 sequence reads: CASSLDLGQGDYGYTF. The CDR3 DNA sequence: TGTGCCAGCAGCTTGGATCTGGGACAGGGGGATTATGGCTACACCTTC.

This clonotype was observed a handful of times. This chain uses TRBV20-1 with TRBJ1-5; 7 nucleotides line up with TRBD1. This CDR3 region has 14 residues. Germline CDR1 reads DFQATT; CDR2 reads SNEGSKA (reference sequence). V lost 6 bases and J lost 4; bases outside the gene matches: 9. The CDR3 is CSAGRTGGNQPQHF. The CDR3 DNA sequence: TGCAGTGCCGGTCGGACAGGTGGAAATCAGCCCCAGCATTTT.

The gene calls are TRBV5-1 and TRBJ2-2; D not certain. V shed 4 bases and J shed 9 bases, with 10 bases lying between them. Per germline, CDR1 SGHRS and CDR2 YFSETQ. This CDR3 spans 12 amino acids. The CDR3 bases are TGCGCCAGCAGCCAGGTGGAGAGGGAGCTGTTTTTT. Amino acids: CASSQVERELFF. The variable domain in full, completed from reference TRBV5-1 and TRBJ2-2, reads KAGVTQTPRYLIKTRGQQVTLSCSPISGHRSVSWYQQTPGQGLQFLFEYFSETQRNKGNFPGRFSGRQFSNSRSEMNVSTLELGDSALYLCASSQVERELFFGEGSRLTVL.

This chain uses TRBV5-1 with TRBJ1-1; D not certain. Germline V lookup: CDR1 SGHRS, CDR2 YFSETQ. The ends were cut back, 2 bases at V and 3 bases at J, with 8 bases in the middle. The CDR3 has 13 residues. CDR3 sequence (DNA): TGCGCCAGCAGCTTTGGACGGGACACTGAAGCTTTCTTT. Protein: CASSFGRDTEAFF.

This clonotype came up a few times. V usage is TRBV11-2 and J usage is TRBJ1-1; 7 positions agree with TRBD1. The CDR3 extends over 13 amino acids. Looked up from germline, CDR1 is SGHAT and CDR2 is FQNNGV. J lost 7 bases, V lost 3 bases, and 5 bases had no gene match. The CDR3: CASSLGQLVEAFF. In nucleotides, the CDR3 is TGTGCCAGCAGCTTGGGACAGCTAGTTGAAGCTTTCTTT.

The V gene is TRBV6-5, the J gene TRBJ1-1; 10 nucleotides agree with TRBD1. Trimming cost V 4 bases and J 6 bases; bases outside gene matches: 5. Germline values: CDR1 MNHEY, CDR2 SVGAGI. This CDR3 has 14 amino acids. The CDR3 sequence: CASSFQTGGSEAFF. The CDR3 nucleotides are TGTGCCAGCAGTTTCCAGACAGGGGGCTCTGAAGCTTTCTTT.

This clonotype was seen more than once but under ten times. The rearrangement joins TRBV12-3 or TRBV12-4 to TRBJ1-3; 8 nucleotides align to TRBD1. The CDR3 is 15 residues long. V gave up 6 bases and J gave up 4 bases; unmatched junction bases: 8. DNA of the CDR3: TGTGCCAGCAGCCGCGGACAGGGAGCCGGAAACACCATATATTTT. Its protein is CASSRGQGAGNTIYF.

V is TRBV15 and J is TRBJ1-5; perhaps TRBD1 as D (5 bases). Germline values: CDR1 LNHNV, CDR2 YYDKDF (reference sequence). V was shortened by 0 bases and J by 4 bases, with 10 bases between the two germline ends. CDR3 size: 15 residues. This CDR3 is CATSRDAGFNQPQHF. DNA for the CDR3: TGTGCCACCAGCAGAGATGCAGGGTTTAATCAGCCCCAGCATTTT.

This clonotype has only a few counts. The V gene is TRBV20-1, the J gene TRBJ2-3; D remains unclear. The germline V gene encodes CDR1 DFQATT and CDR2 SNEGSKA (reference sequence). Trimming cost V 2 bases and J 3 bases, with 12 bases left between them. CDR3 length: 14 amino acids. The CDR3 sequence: CSARKPAPTDTQYF. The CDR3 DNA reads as TGCAGTGCTAGAAAGCCAGCTCCGACAGATACGCAGTATTTT.

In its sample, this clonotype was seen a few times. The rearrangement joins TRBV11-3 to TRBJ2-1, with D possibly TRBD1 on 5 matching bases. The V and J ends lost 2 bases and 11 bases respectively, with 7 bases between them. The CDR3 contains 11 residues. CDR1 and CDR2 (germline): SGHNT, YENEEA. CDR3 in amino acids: CASSLKGQQFF. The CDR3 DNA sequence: TGTGCCAGCAGCTTAAAGGGGCAGCAGTTCTTC. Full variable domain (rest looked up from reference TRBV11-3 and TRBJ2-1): EAGVVQSPRYKIIEKKQPVAFWCNPISGHNTLYWYLQNLGQGPELLIRYENEEAVDDSQLPKDRFSAERLKGVDSTLKIQPAELGDSAVYLCASSLKGQQFFGPGTRLTVL.

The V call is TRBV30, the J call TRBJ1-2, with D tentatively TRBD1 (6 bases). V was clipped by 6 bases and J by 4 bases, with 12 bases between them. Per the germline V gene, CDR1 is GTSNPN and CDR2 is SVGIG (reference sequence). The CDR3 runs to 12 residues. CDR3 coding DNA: TGTGCCTGTAGGGACACCAGCTATGGCTACACCTTC. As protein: CACRDTSYGYTF.

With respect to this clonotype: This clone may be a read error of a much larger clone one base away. In DNA form, the CDR3 reads TGTGCCAGCAGTTCCCTGCCGGATGCTGATTCACCCCTCCACTTT. This translates into CASSSLPDADSPLHF. This chain links TRBV27 with TRBJ1-6; no reliable D call. Germline V gene sequence: CDR1 MNHEY, CDR2 SMNVEV (reference sequence). Trimming cost V 4 bases and J 8 bases, with 15 bases left between them. The CDR3 sequence is 15 residues long.